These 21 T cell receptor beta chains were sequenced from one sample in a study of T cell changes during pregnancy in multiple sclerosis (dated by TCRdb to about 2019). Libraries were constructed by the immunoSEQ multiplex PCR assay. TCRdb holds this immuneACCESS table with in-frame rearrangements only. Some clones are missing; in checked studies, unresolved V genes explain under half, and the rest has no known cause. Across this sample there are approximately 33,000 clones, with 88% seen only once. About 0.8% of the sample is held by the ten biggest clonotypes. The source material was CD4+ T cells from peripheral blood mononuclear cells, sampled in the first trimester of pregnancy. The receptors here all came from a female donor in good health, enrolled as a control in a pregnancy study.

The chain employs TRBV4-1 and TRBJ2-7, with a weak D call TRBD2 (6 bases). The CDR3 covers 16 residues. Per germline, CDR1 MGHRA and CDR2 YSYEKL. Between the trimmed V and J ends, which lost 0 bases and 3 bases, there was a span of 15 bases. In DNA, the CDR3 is TGCGCCAGCAGCCAAGAACAGAGACTAGGCTTCTACGAGCAGTACTTC. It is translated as CASSQEQRLGFYEQYF.

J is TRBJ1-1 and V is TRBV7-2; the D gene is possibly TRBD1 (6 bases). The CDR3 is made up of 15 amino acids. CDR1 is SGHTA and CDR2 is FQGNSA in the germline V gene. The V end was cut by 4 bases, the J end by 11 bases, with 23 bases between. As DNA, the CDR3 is TGTGCCAGCAGCTGGGACATCGGAGGGGGGGGTGCCGCTTTCTTT. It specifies CASSWDIGGGGAAFF.

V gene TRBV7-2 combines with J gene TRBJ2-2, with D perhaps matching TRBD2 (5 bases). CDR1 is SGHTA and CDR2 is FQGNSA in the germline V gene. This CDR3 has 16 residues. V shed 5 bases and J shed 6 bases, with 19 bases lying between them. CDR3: CASSPSGELKAGELFF. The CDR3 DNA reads TGTGCCAGCAGCCCTAGTGGGGAGCTTAAGGCCGGGGAGCTGTTTTTT.

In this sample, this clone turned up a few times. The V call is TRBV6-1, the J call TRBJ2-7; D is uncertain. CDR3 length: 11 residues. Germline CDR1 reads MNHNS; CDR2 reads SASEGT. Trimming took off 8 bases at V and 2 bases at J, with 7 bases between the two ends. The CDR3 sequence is CASLEAYEQYF. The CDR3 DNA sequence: TGTGCCAGCCTCGAGGCCTACGAGCAGTACTTC.

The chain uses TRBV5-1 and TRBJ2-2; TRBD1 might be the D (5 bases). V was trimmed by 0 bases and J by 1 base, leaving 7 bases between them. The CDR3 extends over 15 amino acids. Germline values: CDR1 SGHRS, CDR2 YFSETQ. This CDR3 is CASSLVTGNTGELFF. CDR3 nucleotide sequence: TGCGCCAGCAGCTTGGTTACAGGGAACACCGGGGAGCTGTTTTTT.

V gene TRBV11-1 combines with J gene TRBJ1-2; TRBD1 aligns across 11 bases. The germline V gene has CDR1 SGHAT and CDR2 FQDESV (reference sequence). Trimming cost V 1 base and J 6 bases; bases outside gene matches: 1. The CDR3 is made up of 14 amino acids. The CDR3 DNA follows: TGTGCCAGCAGCTTAGGGACAGGGGGCGATGGCTACACCTTC. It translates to CASSLGTGGDGYTF. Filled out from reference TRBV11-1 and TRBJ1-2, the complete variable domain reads EAEVAQSPRYKITEKSQAVAFWCDPISGHATLYWYRQILGQGPELLVQFQDESVVDDSQLPKDRFSAERLKGVDSTLKIQPAELGDSAMYLCASSLGTGGDGYTFGSGTRLTVV.

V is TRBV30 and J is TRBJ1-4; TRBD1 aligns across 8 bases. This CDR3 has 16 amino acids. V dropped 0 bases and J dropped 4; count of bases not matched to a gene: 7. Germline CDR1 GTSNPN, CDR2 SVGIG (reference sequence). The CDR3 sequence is CAWSVGTGAGNEKLFF. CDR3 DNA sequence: TGTGCCTGGAGTGTAGGGACAGGTGCTGGTAATGAAAAACTGTTTTTT.

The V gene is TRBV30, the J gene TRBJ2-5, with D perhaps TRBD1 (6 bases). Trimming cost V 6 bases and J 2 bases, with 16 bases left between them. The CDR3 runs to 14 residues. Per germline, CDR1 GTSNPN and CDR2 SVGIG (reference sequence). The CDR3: CACHQADRQETQYF. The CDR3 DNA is TGTGCCTGCCACCAGGCGGACAGACAAGAGACCCAGTACTTC.

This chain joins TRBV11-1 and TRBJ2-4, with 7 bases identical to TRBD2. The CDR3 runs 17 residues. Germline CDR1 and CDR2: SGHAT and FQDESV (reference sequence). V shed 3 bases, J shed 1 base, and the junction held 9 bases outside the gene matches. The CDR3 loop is CASSFGGWGGAKNIQYF. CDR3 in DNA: TGTGCCAGCAGCTTCGGCGGGTGGGGGGGGGCCAAAAACATTCAGTACTTC.

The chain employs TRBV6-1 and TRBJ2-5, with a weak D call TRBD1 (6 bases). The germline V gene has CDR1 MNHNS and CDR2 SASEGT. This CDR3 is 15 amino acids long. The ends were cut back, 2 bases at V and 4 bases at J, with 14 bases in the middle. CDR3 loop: CASSEPGRGSETQYF. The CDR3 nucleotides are TGTGCCAGCAGTGAACCGGGCAGGGGATCAGAGACCCAGTACTTC.

CDR3 nucleotide sequence: TGTGCCAGCAGATACGACAGGGGCTCCTACGAGCAGTACTTC. Residues: CASRYDRGSYEQYF. This chain uses TRBV7-2 with TRBJ2-7; 8 positions agree with TRBD1. With 6 bases clipped from V and 0 bases from J, the junction kept 4 bases outside the gene matches. The V gene's germline CDR1 is SGHTA and CDR2 FQGNSA. This CDR3 is 14 amino acids long.

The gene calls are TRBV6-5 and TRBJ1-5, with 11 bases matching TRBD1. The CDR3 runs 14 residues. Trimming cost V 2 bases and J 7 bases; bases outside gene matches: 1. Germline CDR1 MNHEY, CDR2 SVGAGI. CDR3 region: CASSYRTGGQPQHF. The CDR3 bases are TGTGCCAGCAGTTACCGGACAGGGGGCCAGCCCCAGCATTTT.

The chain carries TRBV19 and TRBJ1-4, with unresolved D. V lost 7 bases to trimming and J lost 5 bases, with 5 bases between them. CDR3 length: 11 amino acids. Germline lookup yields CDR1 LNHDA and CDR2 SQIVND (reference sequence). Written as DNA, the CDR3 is TGTGCCAGTATTTCGAATGAAAAACTGTTTTTT. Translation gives CASISNEKLFF.

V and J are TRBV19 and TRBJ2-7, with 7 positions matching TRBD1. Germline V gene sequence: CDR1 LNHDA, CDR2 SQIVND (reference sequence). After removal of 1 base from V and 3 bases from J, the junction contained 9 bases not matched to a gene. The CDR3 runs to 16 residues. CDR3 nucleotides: TGTGCCAGTAGTATAGCTGGACAGGCCTTCAGCTACGAGCAGTACTTC. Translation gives CASSIAGQAFSYEQYF.

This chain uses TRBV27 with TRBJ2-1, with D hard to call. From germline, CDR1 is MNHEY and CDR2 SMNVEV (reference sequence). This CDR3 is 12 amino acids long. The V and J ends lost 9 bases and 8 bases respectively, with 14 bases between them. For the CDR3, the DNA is TGTGCCAGTTCGACGAGAGGTTATGAGCAGTTCTTC. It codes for CASSTRGYEQFF.

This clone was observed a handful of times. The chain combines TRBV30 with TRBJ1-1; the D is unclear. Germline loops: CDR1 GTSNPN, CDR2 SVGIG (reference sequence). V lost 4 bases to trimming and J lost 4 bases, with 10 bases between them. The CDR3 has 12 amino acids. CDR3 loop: CAWIGWSTEAFF. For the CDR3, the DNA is TGTGCCTGGATTGGGTGGAGCACTGAAGCTTTCTTT.

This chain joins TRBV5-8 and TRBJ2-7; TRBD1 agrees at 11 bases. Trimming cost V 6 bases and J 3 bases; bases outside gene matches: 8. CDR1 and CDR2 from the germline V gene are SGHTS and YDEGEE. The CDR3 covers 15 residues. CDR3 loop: CASNYLGTGGYEQYF. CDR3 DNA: TGTGCCAGCAACTATTTGGGGACAGGGGGCTACGAGCAGTACTTC.

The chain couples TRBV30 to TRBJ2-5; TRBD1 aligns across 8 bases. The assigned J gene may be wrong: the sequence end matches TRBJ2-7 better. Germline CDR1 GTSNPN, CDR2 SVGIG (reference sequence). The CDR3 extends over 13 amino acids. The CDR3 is CAWSPTTGVEQYF. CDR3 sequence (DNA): TGTGCCTGGAGTCCAACGACAGGGGTCGAGCAGTACTTC.

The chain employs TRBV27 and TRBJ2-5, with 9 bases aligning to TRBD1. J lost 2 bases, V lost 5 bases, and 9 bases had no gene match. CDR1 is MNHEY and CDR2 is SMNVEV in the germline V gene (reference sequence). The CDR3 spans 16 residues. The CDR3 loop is CASSTDRGWAQETQYF. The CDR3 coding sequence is TGTGCCAGCAGTACGGACAGGGGATGGGCACAAGAGACCCAGTACTTC.

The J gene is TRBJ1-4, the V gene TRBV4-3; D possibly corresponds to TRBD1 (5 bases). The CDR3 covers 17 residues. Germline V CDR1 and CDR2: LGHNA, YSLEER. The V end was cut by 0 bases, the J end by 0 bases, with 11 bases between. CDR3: CASSQEGPASTNEKLFF. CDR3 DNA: TGCGCCAGCAGCCAAGAGGGGCCAGCCTCAACTAATGAAAAACTGTTTTTT.

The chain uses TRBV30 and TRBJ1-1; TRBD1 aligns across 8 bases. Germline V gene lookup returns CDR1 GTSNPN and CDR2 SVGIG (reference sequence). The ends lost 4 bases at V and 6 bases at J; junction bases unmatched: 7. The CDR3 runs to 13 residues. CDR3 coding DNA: TGTGCCTGGAAGGCAGGGGGCATAGCTGAAGCTTTCTTT. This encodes CAWKAGGIAEAFF.